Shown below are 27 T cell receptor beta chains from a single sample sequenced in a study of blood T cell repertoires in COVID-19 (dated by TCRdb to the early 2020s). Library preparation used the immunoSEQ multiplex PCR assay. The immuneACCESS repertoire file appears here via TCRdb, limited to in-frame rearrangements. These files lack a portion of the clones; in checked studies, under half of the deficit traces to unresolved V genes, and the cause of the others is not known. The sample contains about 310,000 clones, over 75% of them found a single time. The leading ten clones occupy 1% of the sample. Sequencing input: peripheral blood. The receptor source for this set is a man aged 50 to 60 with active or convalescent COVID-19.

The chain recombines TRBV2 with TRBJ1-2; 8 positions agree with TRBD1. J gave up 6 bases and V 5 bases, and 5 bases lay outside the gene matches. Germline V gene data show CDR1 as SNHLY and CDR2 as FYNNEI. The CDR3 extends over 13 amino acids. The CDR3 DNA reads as TGTGCCAGCAGTCTTGTACAGGGGGATGGCTACACCTTC. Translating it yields CASSLVQGDGYTF.

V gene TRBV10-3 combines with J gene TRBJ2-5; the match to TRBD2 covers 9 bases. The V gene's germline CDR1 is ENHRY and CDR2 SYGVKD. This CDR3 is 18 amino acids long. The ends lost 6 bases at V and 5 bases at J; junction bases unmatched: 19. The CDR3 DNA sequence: TGTGCCATCAGCGGAGGGGGTATTTCTGGCGGGAGGGATGAGACCCAGTACTTC. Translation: CAISGGGISGGRDETQYF.

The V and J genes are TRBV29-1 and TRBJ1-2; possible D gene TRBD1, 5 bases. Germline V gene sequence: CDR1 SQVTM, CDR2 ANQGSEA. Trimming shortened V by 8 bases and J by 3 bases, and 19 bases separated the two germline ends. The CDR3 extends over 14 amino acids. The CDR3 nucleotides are TGCAGCTCTTTGGTAGCGGGCAGGGACTATGGCTACACCTTC. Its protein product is CSSLVAGRDYGYTF.

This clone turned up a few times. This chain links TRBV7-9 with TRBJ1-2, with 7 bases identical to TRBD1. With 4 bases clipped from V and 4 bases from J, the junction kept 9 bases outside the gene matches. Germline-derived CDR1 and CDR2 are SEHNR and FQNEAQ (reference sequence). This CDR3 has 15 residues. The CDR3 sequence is CASSYQQGTLYGYTF. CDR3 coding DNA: TGTGCCAGCAGCTACCAACAGGGGACGCTCTATGGCTACACCTTC.

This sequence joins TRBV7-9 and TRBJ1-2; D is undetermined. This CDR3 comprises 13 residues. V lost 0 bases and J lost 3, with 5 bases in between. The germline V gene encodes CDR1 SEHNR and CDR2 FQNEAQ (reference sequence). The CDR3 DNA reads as TGTGCCAGCAGCTTAGCATCGGACTATGGCTACACCTTC. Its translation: CASSLASDYGYTF.

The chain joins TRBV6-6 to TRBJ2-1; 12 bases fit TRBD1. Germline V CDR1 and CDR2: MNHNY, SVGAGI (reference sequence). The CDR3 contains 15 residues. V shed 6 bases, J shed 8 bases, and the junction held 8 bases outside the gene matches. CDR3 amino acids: CASREPGQGAYEQFF. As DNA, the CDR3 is TGTGCCAGCAGGGAACCGGGACAGGGGGCCTATGAGCAGTTCTTC.

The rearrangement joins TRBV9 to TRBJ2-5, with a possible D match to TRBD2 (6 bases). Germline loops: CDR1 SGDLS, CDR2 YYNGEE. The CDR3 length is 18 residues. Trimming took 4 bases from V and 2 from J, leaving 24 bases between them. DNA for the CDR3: TGTGCCAGCAGCCCGAACTTTGGAGGGCTAGGCAGGCAAGAGACCCAGTACTTC. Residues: CASSPNFGGLGRQETQYF.

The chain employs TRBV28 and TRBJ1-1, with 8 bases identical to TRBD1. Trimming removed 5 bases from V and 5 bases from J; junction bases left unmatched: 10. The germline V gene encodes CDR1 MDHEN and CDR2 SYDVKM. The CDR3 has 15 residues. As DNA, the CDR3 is TGTGCCAGCAGTGGGCGCGAGACAGGGGTAACTGAAGCTTTCTTT. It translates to CASSGRETGVTEAFF.

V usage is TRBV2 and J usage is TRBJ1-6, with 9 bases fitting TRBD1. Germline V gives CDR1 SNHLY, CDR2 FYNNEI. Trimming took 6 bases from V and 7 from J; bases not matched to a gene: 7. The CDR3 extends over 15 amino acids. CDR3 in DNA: TGTGCCAGCAGCCCACAGGGGGCCAGAAATTCACCCCTCCACTTT. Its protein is CASSPQGARNSPLHF.

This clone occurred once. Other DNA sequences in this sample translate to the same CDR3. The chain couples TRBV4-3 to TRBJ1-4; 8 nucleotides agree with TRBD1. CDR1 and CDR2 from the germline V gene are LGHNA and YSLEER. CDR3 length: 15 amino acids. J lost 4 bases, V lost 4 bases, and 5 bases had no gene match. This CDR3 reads CASSPQGALNEKLFF. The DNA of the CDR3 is TGCGCCAGCAGCCCGCAGGGGGCCCTTAATGAAAAACTGTTTTTT.

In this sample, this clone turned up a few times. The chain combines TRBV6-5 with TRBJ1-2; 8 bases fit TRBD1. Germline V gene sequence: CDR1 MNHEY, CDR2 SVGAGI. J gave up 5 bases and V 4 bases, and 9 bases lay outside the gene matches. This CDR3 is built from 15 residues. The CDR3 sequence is CASSFGDRGAYGYTF. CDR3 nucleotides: TGTGCCAGCAGTTTTGGCGACAGGGGAGCATATGGCTACACCTTC.

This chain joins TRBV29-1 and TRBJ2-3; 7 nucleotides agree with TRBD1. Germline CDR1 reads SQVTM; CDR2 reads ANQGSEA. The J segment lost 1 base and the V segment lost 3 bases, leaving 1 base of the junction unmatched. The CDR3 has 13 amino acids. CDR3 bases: TGCAGCGTTGACACAGGGGGCACAGATACGCAGTATTTT. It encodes CSVDTGGTDTQYF.

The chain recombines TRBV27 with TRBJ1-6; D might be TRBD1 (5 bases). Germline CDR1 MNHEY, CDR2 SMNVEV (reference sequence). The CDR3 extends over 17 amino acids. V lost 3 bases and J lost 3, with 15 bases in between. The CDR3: CASSLEAGEFYNSPLHF. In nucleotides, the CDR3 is TGTGCCAGCAGTTTGGAGGCGGGGGAGTTCTATAATTCACCCCTCCACTTT.

CDR3 amino acids: CATSRLLAGAGNEQFF. The CDR3 DNA sequence: TGTGCCACCAGCAGACTACTAGCGGGAGCGGGGAATGAGCAGTTCTTC. This chain joins TRBV15 and TRBJ2-1; 11 bases map to TRBD2. V shed 2 bases, J shed 7 bases, and the junction held 7 bases outside the gene matches. The CDR3 loop spans 16 amino acids. Germline CDR1 is LNHNV and CDR2 is YYDKDF (reference sequence).

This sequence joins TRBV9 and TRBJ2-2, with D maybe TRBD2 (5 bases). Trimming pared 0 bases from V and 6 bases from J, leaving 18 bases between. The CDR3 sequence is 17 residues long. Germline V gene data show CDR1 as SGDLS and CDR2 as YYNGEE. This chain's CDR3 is CASSVVGGGIEPGELFF. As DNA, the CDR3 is TGTGCCAGCAGCGTAGTAGGAGGCGGTATCGAACCCGGGGAGCTGTTTTTT. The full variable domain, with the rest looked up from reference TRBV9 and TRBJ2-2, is DSGVTQTPKHLITATGQRVTLRCSPRSGDLSVYWYQQSLDQGLQFLIQYYNGEERAKGNILERFSAQQFPDLHSELNLSSLELGDSALYFCASSVVGGGIEPGELFFGEGSRLTVL.

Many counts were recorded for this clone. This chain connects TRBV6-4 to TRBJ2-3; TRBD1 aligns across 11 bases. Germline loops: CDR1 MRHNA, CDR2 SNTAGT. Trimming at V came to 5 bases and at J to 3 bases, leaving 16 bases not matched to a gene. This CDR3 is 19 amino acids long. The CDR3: CASSTHLIGTGGVTDTQYF. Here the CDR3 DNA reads TGTGCCAGCAGTACCCATCTTATTGGGACAGGGGGTGTGACAGATACGCAGTATTTT.

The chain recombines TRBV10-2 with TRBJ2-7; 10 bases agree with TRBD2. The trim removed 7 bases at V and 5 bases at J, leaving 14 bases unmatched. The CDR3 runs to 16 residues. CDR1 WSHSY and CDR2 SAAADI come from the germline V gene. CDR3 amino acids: CASKWSGRAYFDEQYF. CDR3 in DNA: TGCGCCAGCAAGTGGAGCGGGAGGGCCTATTTCGACGAGCAGTACTTC.

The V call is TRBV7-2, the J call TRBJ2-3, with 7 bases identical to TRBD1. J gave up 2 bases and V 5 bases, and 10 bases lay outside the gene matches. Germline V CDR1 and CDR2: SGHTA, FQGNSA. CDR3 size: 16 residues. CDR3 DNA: TGTGCCAGCAGCCCTTTAGGGGGCGGCCTCACAGATACGCAGTATTTT. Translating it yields CASSPLGGGLTDTQYF.

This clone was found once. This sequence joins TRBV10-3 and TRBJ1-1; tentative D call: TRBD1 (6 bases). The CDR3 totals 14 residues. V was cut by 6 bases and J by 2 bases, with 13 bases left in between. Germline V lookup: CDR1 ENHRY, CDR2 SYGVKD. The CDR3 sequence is CAIRLQGSNTEAFF. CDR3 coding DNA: TGTGCCATCAGACTACAGGGTTCAAACACTGAAGCTTTCTTT.

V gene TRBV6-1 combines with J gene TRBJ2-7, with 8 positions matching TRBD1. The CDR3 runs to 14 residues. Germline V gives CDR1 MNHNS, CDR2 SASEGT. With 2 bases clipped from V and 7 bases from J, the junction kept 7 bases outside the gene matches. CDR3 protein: CASSEPQGAEEQYF. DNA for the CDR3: TGTGCCAGCAGTGAACCCCAGGGGGCCGAGGAGCAGTACTTC.

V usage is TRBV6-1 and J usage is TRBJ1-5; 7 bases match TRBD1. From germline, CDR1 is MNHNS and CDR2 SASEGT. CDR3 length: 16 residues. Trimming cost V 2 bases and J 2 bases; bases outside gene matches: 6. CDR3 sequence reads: CASSEWGRGGNQPQHF. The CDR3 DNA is TGTGCCAGCAGTGAATGGGGCAGGGGGGGCAATCAGCCCCAGCATTTT.

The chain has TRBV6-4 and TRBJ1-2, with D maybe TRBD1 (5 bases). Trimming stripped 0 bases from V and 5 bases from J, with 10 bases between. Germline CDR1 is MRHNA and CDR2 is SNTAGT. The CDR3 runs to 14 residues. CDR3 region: CASSDSQGIYGYTF. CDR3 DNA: TGTGCCAGCAGTGACTCCCAGGGTATATATGGCTACACCTTC.

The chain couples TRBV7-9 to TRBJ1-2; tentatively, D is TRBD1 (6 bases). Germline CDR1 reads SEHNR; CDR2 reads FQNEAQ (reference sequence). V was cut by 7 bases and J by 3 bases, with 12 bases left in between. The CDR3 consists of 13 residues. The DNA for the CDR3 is TGTGCCAGCACCCGACAGGAGTACTATGGCTACACCTTC. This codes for CASTRQEYYGYTF.

The DNA for the CDR3 is TGTGCCAGCAGTCTAGGACAGAGTTACTATGGCTACACCTTC. Translation gives CASSLGQSYYGYTF. V usage is TRBV28 and J usage is TRBJ1-2, with D tentatively TRBD1 (6 bases). V lost 5 bases, J lost 3 bases, and 13 bases lay in between. This CDR3 comprises 14 residues. CDR1 MDHEN and CDR2 SYDVKM come from the germline V gene.

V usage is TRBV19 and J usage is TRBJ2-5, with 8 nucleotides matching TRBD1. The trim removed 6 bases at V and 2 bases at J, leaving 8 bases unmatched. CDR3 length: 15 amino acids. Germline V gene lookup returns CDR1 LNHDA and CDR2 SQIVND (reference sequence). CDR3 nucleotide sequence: TGTGCCAGTAGCCCTAGGACAGGGACGCAAGAGACCCAGTACTTC. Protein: CASSPRTGTQETQYF.

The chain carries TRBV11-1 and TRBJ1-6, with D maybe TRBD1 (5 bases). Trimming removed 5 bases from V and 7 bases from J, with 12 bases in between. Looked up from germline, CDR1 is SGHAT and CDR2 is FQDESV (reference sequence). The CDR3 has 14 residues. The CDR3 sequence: CASSVQRTNSPLHF. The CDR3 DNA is TGTGCCAGCAGCGTACAACGGACAAATTCACCCCTCCACTTT.

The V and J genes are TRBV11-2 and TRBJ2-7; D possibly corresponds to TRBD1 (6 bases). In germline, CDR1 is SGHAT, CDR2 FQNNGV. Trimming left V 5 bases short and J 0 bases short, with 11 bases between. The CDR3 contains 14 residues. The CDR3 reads CASSPGTLSYEQYF. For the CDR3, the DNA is TGTGCCAGCAGCCCCGGGACACTCTCCTACGAGCAGTACTTC.